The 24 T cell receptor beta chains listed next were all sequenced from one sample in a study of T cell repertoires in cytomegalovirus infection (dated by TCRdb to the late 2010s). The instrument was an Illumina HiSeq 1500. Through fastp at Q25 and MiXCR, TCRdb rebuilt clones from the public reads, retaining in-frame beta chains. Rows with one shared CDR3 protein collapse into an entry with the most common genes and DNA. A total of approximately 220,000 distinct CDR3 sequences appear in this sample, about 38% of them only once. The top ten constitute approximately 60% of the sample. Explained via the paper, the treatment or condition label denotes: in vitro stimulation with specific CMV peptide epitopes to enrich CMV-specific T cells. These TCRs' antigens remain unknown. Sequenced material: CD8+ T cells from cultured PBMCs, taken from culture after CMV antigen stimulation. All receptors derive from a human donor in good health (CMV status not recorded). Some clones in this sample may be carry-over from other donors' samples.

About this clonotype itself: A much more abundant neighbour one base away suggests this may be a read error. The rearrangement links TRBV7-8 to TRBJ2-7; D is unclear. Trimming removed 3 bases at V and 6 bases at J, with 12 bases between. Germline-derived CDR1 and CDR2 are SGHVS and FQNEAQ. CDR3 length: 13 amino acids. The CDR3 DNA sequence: TGTGCCAGCAGCTTGGGGTCAGACACCGAGCAGTACTTC. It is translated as CASSLGSDTEQYF.

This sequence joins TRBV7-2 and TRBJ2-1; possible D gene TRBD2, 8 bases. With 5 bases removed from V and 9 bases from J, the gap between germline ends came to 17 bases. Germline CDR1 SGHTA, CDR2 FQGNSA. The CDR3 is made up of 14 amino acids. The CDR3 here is CASSNSGTVGEQFF. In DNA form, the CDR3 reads TGTGCCAGCAGCAATAGCGGGACAGTCGGTGAGCAGTTCTTC.

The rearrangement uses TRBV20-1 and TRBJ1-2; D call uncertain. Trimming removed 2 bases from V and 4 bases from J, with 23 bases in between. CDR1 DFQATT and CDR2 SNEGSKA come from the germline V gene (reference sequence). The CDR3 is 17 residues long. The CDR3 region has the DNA TGCAGTGCTAGATCGAGGATGGGCTACCAAGGAGCCTATGGCTACACCTTC. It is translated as CSARSRMGYQGAYGYTF.

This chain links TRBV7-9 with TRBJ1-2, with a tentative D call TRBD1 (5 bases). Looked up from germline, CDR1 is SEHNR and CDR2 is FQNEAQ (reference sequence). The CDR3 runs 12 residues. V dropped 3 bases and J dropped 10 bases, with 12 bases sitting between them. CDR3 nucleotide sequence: TGTGCCAGCAGCTTGGGAGACAGAATCTACACCTTC. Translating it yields CASSLGDRIYTF.

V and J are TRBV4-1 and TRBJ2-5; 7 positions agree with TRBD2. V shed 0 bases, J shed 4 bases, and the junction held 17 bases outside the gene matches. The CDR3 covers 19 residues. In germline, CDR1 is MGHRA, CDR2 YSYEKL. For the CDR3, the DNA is TGCGCCAGCAGCCAAGATCGAGGGTCCACGGGAGGAGCGGTAGAGACCCAGTACTTC. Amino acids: CASSQDRGSTGGAVETQYF.

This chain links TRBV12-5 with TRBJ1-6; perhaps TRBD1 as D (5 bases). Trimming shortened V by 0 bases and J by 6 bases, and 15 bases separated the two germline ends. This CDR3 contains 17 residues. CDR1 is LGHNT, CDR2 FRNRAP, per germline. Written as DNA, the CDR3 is TGTGCTAGTGGTTTGGTACCATTCCGACAGAGTAATTCACCCCTCCACTTT. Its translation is CASGLVPFRQSNSPLHF.

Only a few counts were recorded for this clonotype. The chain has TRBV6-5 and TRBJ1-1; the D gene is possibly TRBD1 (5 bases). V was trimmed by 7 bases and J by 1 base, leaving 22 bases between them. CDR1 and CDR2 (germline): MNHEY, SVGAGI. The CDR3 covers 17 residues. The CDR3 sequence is CASTRNKNWGQNTEAFF. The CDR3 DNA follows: TGTGCCAGCACCCGCAACAAGAATTGGGGCCAGAACACTGAAGCTTTCTTT.

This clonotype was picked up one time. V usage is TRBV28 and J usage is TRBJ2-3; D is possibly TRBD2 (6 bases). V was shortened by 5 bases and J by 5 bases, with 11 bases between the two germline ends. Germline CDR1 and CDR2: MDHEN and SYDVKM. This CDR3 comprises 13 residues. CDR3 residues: CASSDRLEDTQYF. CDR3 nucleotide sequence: TGTGCCAGCAGTGATAGACTAGAAGATACGCAGTATTTT.

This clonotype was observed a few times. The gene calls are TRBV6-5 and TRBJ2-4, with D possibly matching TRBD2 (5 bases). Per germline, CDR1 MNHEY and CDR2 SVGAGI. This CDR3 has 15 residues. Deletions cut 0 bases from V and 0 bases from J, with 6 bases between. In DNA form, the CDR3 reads TGTGCCAGCAGTTACTCAGCGGAAGCCAAAAACATTCAGTACTTC. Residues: CASSYSAEAKNIQYF.

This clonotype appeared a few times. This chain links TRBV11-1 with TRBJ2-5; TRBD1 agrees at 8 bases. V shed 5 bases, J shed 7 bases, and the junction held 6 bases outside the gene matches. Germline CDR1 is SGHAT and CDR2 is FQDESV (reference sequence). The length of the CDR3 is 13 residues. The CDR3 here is CASSMDRAGTQYF. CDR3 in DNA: TGTGCCAGCAGCATGGACAGGGCAGGGACCCAGTACTTC.

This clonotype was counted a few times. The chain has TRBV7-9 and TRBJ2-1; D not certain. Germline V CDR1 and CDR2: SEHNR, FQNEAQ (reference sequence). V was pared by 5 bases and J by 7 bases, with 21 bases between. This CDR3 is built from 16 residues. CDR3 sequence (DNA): TGTGCCAGCAGCCACCCCCGAAGGGAAATTGGAAATGAGCAGTTCTTC. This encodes CASSHPRREIGNEQFF.

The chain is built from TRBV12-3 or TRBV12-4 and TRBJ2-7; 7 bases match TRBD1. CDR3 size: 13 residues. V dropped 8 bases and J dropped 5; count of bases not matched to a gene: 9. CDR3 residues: CASLRQGKNEQYF. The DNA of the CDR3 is TGTGCCAGCCTTAGACAGGGAAAAAACGAGCAGTACTTC.

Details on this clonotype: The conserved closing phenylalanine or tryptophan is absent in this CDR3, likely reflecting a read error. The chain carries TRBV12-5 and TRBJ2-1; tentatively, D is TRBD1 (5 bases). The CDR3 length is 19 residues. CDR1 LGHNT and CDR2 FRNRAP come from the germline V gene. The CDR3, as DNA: TGTGCTAGGGGTTTGGTATCTGTAATAGGGGCCGTCCCCTACAATGAGCAGTTCTTA. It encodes CARGLVSVIGAVPYNEQFL.

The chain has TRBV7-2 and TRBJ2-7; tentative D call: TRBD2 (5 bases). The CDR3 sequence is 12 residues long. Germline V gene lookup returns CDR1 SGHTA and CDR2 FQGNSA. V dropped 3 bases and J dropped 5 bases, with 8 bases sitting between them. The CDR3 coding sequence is TGTGCCAGCAGCTTTCTAGCAGACGAGCAGTACTTC. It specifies CASSFLADEQYF. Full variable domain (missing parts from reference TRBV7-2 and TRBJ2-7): GAGVSQSPSNKVTEKGKDVELRCDPISGHTALYWYRQSLGQGLEFLIYFQGNSAPDKSGLPSDRFSAERTGGSVSTLTIQRTQQEDSAVYLCASSFLADEQYFGPGTRLTVT.

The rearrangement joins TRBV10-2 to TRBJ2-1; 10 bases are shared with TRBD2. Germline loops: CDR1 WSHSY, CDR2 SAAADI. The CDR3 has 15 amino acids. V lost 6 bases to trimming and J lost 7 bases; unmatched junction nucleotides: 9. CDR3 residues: CASRLTSGIHNEQFF. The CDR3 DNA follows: TGCGCCAGCAGGCTAACTAGCGGGATTCATAATGAGCAGTTCTTC.

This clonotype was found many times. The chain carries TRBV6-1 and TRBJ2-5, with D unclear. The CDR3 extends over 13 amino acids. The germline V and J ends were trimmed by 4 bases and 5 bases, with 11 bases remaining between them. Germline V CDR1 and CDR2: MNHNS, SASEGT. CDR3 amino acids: CASSAWMGETQYF. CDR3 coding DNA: TGTGCCAGCAGTGCATGGATGGGGGAGACCCAGTACTTC.

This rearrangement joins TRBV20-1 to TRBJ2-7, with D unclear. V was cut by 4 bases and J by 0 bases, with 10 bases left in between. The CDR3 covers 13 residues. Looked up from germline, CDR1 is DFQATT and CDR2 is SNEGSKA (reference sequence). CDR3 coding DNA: TGCAGTGCTAATCACGCCGGCTCCTACGAGCAGTACTTC. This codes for CSANHAGSYEQYF.

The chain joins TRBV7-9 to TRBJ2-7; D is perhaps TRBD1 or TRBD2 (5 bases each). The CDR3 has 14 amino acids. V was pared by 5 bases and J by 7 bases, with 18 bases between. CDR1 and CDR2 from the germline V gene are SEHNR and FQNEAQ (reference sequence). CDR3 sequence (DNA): TGTGCCAGCAGCACGGGACCGGCCCGTAGGGAGCAGTACTTC. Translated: CASSTGPARREQYF.

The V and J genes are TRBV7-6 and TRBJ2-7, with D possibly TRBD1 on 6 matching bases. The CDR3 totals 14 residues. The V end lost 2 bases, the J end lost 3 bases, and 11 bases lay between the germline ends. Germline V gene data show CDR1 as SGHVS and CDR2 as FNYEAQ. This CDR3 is CASSLRGTLYEQYF. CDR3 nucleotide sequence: TGTGCCAGCAGCTTAAGAGGGACACTCTACGAGCAGTACTTC.

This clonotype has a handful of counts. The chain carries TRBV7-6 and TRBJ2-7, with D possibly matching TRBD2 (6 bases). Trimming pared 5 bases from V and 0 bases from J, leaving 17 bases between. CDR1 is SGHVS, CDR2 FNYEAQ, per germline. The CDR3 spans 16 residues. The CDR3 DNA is TGTGCCAGCAGCCCCGGAGGAGGGGCCGACTCCTACGAGCAGTACTTC. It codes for CASSPGGGADSYEQYF.

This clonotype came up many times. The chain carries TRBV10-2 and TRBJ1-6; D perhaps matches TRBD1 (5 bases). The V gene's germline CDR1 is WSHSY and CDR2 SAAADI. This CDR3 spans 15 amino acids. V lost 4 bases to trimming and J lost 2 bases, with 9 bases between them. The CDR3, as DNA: TGCGCCAGCAGTGGCAGCAGGGCCTATAATTCACCCCTCCACTTT. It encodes CASSGSRAYNSPLHF.

The CDR3 DNA is TGTGCCAGCAGTTCCGGACTGGGTAGCGGCACAGATACGCAGTATTTT. Translating it yields CASSSGLGSGTDTQYF. The V gene is TRBV28, the J gene TRBJ2-3, with TRBD2 as a possible D gene (5 bases). The ends were cut back, 4 bases at V and 1 base at J, with 15 bases in the middle. This CDR3 is 16 amino acids long. Germline-derived CDR1 and CDR2 are MDHEN and SYDVKM.

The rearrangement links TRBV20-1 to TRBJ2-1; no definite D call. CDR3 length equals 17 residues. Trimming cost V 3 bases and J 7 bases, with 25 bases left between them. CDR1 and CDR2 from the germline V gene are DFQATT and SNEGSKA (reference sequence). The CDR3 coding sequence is TGCAGTGCTAGGCCCCCCCTATACCCTGACGAGAGGAATGAGCAGTTCTTC. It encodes CSARPPLYPDERNEQFF.

CDR3 DNA: TGTGCCAGCAGTGAAGGGTTTACTAGCGGGGCCTTCTACAATGAGCAGTTCTTC. It is translated as CASSEGFTSGAFYNEQFF. J is TRBJ2-1 and V is TRBV2; TRBD2 matches 10 bases. V shed 1 base and J 3 bases; nucleotides not matched to a gene: 9. Germline loops: CDR1 SNHLY, CDR2 FYNNEI. The CDR3 covers 18 residues. Supplemented by reference TRBV2 and TRBJ2-1, the full variable domain reads EPEVTQTPSHQVTQMGQEVILRCVPISNHLYFYWYRQILGQKVEFLVSFYNNEISEKSEIFDDQFSVERPDGSNFTLKIRSTKLEDSAMYFCASSEGFTSGAFYNEQFFGPGTRLTVL.